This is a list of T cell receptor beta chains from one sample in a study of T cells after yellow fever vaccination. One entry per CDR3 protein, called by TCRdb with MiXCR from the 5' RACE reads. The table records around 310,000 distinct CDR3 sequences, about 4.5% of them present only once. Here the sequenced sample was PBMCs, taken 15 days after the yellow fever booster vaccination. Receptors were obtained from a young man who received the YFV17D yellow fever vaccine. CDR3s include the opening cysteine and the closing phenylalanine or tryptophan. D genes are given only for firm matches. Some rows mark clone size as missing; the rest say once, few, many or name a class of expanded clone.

DNA: TGTGCCATCAGTGCATTTACAGGCGTCAGTACTGAAGCTTTCTTT; CDR3: CAISAFTGVSTEAFF; size: many; V: TRBV10-3; D: NA; J: TRBJ1-1
DNA: TGCAGTGCTAGAGATTATGGTCAGGGGAAGGGCTATGGCTACACCTTC; CDR3: CSARDYGQGKGYGYTF; size: many; V: TRBV20-1; D: NA; J: TRBJ1-2
DNA: TGTGCCATCAGTGATGCGCGGGGGCGAGAGACCCAGTACTTC; CDR3: CAISDARGRETQYF; size: few; V: TRBV10-3; D: NA; J: TRBJ2-5
DNA: TGCAGTGCACGTCCCGGGACAGGGTTCGGTGGCTACACCTTC; CDR3: CSARPGTGFGGYTF; size: few; V: TRBV20-1; D: TRBD1; J: TRBJ1-2
DNA: TGTGCCAGCAGCTTAAGGGCGGGGGGTCACACTCAGATATCCTACAATGAGCAGTTCTTC; CDR3: CASSLRAGGHTQISYNEQFF; size: NA; V: TRBV7-9; D: TRBD2; J: TRBJ2-1
DNA: TGTGCCACCTCAGCGGTCAATGAGCAGTTCTTC; CDR3: CATSAVNEQFF; size: NA; V: TRBV11-2; D: NA; J: TRBJ2-1
DNA: TGCGCCAGCAGCCAACCGACAGTTCGTAGAGAGACCCAGTACTTC; CDR3: CASSQPTVRRETQYF; size: NA; V: TRBV4-1; D: NA; J: TRBJ2-5
DNA: TGCGCCAGCAGCTTGAGAGGGTTGGGCGCAGATACGCAGTATTTT; CDR3: CASSLRGLGADTQYF; size: many; V: TRBV5-1; D: NA; J: TRBJ2-3
DNA: TGTGCCAGCAGTTACGGTTCCGCAGCCCCTATGAACACTGAAGCTTTCTTT; CDR3: CASSYGSAAPMNTEAFF; size: NA; V: TRBV6-2/TRBV6-3; D: NA; J: TRBJ1-1
DNA: TGCAGTGCTCCACGACAGGCTAATCAGCCCCAGCATTTT; CDR3: CSAPRQANQPQHF; size: many; V: TRBV20-1; D: NA; J: TRBJ1-5
DNA: TGTGCCAGCATGAGGGGACTAGCTAAGGGGACCCAGTACTTC; CDR3: CASMRGLAKGTQYF; size: few; V: TRBV12-3/TRBV12-4; D: TRBD2; J: TRBJ2-5
DNA: TGCGCCAGCAGCCAAGGACGGTCGTCAACTAATGAAAAACTGTTTTTT; CDR3: CASSQGRSSTNEKLFF; size: few; V: TRBV4-3; D: NA; J: TRBJ1-4
DNA: TGCGCCAGCAGCTTAAATGGAATTGAGCCCCAGCATTTT; CDR3: CASSLNGIEPQHF; size: many; V: TRBV5-1; D: NA; J: TRBJ1-5
DNA: TGTGCCAGCAGCTTGCAGGTCGGGGGCAATCAGCCCCAGCATTTT; CDR3: CASSLQVGGNQPQHF; size: few; V: TRBV5-5; D: NA; J: TRBJ1-5
DNA: TGCAGTGCTAGAGATTATCAGGGAGATGAAAAACTGTTTTTT; CDR3: CSARDYQGDEKLFF; size: NA; V: TRBV20-1; D: NA; J: TRBJ1-4
DNA: TGTGCCAGCAGCTTTCCGGACTTTCAAGAGACCCAGTACTTC; CDR3: CASSFPDFQETQYF; size: few; V: TRBV5-8; D: NA; J: TRBJ2-5
DNA: TGTGCCAGCAGCCTAGAGGGCCACTCTGGGGCCAACGTCCTGACTTTC; CDR3: CASSLEGHSGANVLTF; size: NA; V: TRBV14; D: NA; J: TRBJ2-6
DNA: TGTGCCAGCAGCTCCCTACCCGACAGGGGGACGGCACCCCTCCACTTT; CDR3: CASSSLPDRGTAPLHF; size: few; V: TRBV5-6; D: TRBD1; J: TRBJ1-6
DNA: TGTGCCAGCAGCAAAGGGACAGTAGAAGCTTTCTTT; CDR3: CASSKGTVEAFF; size: NA; V: TRBV7-9; D: TRBD1; J: TRBJ1-1
DNA: TGTGCCAGCAGTTACTCGACGTCCGCCAATGAGCAGTTCTTC; CDR3: CASSYSTSANEQFF; size: few; V: TRBV6-6; D: NA; J: TRBJ2-1
DNA: TGTGCCAGCAGCTCGCGGGCCTCTGGCCCTAATGAAAAACTGTTTTTT; CDR3: CASSSRASGPNEKLFF; size: NA; V: TRBV7-8; D: NA; J: TRBJ1-4
DNA: TGCAGTGCTAGAGGAGGCGGTGCATCTAGCTATGTCACCCAGTACTTC; CDR3: CSARGGGASSYVTQYF; size: many; V: TRBV20-1; D: NA; J: TRBJ2-5
DNA: TGTGCCAGCAGCGCGACCGCGGGGGGCCCGGCAGATACGCAGTATTTT; CDR3: CASSATAGGPADTQYF; size: NA; V: TRBV9; D: TRBD2; J: TRBJ2-3
DNA: TGCAGCGTTGAAGATCTCAGGGACGGAGAGACCCAGTACTTC; CDR3: CSVEDLRDGETQYF; size: NA; V: TRBV29-1; D: NA; J: TRBJ2-5
DNA: TGCAGTGCTAGCACAGGGTGGGGCATGAACACTGAAGCTTTCTTT; CDR3: CSASTGWGMNTEAFF; size: NA; V: TRBV20-1; D: NA; J: TRBJ1-1
DNA: TGTGCCAGCTGCGGGCGACAGGGACAAGGAACCCAGTACTTC; CDR3: CASCGRQGQGTQYF; size: NA; V: TRBV5-6; D: TRBD1; J: TRBJ2-5
DNA: TGTGCCAGCACCATAGGACTAGCGTCTCCTGTGCAGTACTTC; CDR3: CASTIGLASPVQYF; size: many; V: TRBV11-2; D: TRBD2; J: TRBJ2-7